This T cell receptor (beta chain) was identified during a study of blood T cell repertoires in COVID-19. For the study at large: T cells, B-cell-depleted T cells, or PBMCs provided the cDNA or gDNA that served as material.

Trimming shortened V by 6 bases and J by 3 bases, and 5 bases separated the two germline ends. This CDR3 is 12 amino acids long. Germline values: CDR1 MDHEN, CDR2 SYDVKM. In the original workflow: Scientists estimated how many nucleated cells there were by amplifying reference gene primers. Data came from immunoSEQ multiplex PCR; TCRdb stores just in-frame clones and leaves some out. V, J and clone size are taken as reported in that table, and D and trimming were inferred from the DNA itself. The sample contains around 59,000 clones, around 88% of which appear only once. The sample consisted of peripheral blood. The TCR comes from a man between 60 and 75 years old with acute or convalescent COVID-19. This sequence joins TRBV28 and TRBJ2-2; unclear D gene. The CDR3 here is CASSQYTGELFF. The CDR3 DNA follows: TGTGCCAGCAGCCAGTACACCGGGGAGCTGTTTTTT. Full variable domain (missing parts from reference TRBV28 and TRBJ2-2): DVKVTQSSRYLVKRTGEKVFLECVQDMDHENMFWYRQDPGLGLRLIYFSYDVKMKEKGDIPEGYSVSREKKERFSLILESASTNQTSMYLCASSQYTGELFFGEGSRLTVL.